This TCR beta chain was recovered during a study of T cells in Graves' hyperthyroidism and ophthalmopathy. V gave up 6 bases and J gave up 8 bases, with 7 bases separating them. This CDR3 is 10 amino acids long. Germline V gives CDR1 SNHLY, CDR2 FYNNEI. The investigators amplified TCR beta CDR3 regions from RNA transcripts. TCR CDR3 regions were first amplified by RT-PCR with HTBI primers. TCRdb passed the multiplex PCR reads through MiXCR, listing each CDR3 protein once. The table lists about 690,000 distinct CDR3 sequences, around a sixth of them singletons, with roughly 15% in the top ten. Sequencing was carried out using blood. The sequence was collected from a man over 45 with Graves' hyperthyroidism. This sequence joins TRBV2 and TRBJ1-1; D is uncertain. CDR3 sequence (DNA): TGTGCCAGCAGATTAGTCGAAGCTTTCTTT. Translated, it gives CASRLVEAFF. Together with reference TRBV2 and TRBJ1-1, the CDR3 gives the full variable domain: EPEVTQTPSHQVTQMGQEVILRCVPISNHLYFYWYRQILGQKVEFLVSFYNNEISEKSEIFDDQFSVERPDGSNFTLKIRSTKLEDSAMYFCASRLVEAFFGQGTRLTVV.